This T cell receptor beta chain comes out of a study of T cell responses to AZD1222 COVID-19 vaccine. The study's findings and limits: Repertoires were collected only later (after the peak T cell response had occurred). Seropositivity was recorded at baseline in only six AZD1222 recipients. Clonal diversity may have been underestimated in mostly white British donors. Regions 160-218 and 743-854 held dominance among vaccine-associated CD4 TCRs, which spanned spike.

Details on this clone: The antigen remains unidentified.

Losses at the gene ends were 4 bases for V and 6 bases for J; bases not matched to a gene: 5. The CDR3 is 13 residues long. CDR1 LGHNA and CDR2 YSLEER come from the germline V gene. Sequencing used immunoSEQ multiplex PCR; TCRdb keeps in-frame clones, though not all of them. The table records approximately 130,000 clones, 85% to 90% of them present only once. This material consisted of peripheral blood, taken 28 days after the second AZD1222 dose. V gene TRBV4-3 combines with J gene TRBJ1-1, with 7 bases identical to TRBD1. This TCR came from an adult who received the AZD1222 COVID-19 vaccine. The CDR3 DNA follows: TGCGCCAGCAGCCCGCAGGGGGTCGCTGAAGCTTTCTTT. It encodes CASSPQGVAEAFF.